This record looks at one T cell receptor beta chain sequence and its context. Its antigen is not identified. The sample belongs to a study of cytomegalovirus exposure and HLA in healthy donors. General observations from the study: In a later analysis, HLA-C alleles had the fewest associated TCRs, DRB1 alleles the most. Prior analysis indicated that the majority of TCR beta V segments exhibited productivity approximately 87% or approximately 30% of the time.

Germline loops: CDR1 LGHNA, CDR2 YNFKEQ. Deletions cut 4 bases from V and 0 bases from J, with 16 bases between. The CDR3 has 17 residues. The study ran its PCR with 60 Vbeta and 13 Jbeta primers. Produced via immunoSEQ multiplex PCR; TCRdb's table is partial and in-frame only. The sample yields 100,000 to 150,000 clones, more than 75% seen once. The chain has TRBV4-2 and TRBJ2-1, with a weak D call TRBD2 (6 bases). The receptor was isolated from a female donor in good health and CMV-seronegative. The sequencing sample was made of PBMCs. The CDR3 sequence: CASSPRGAPSSYNEQFF. CDR3 sequence (DNA): TGTGCCAGCAGCCCGCGGGGCGCGCCGAGCTCCTACAATGAGCAGTTCTTC.